This T cell receptor beta chain originates from a study of neurological immune-mediated disorders. This clonotype was seen repeatedly, ten times or more. Time point in this sample: longitudinal time-point 3. CDR3 length: 15 residues. CDR1 SGHRS and CDR2 YFSETQ come from the germline V gene. Germline trimming cut 4 bases from V and 6 bases from J; bases unmatched to any gene: 4. TCRdb itself ran the 5' RACE reads through MiXCR, one entry per CDR3 protein. The table has more than 75,000 distinct CDR3 sequences, approximately 4.3% seen once. The V and J genes are TRBV5-1 and TRBJ2-2; 12 bases are shared with TRBD2. The origin of this receptor is a woman aged 55-69 years with multiple sclerosis. The sequenced sample consisted of PBMCs. The CDR3 reads CASSPTSGGPGELFF. The CDR3 region has the DNA TGCGCCAGCAGCCCGACTAGCGGGGGCCCCGGGGAGCTGTTTTTT. Complete variable domain (other parts from reference TRBV5-1 and TRBJ2-2): KAGVTQTPRYLIKTRGQQVTLSCSPISGHRSVSWYQQTPGQGLQFLFEYFSETQRNKGNFPGRFSGRQFSNSRSEMNVSTLELGDSALYLCASSPTSGGPGELFFGEGSRLTVL.